This is a list of T cell receptor beta chains from one sample in a study of graft-versus-host responses after intestinal transplantation. The table came from immunoSEQ multiplex PCR; TCRdb's copy has only in-frame clones and leaves some out. The sample has just over 7,500 clones, around 74% seen once. The material was ileum tissue, obtained around 230 days after intestinal transplant. These receptors all come from a human patient who received an intestinal transplant, so some T cells may come from the graft donor. Each CDR3 is given with its conserved first and last residue. The order of the fields is clone size, V gene, J gene, CDR3 protein. A row's size may be missing; if present it is once, few, many or a size class.

few,TRBV30,TRBJ2-7,CAWSAGRFPYEQYF
.,TRBV5-1,TRBJ2-5,CASSSGAIVETQYF
few,TRBV6-1,TRBJ1-5,CASSPGTSGQPQHF
.,TRBV13,TRBJ2-3,CASSQPSGDGDTQYF
few,TRBV14,TRBJ2-7,CASSQGLAGPSYEQYF
.,TRBV5-1,TRBJ2-7,CASSLGGQGWYEQYF
.,TRBV5-4,TRBJ2-5,CASSFPGGRAGETQYF
.,TRBV19,TRBJ1-5,CASKGGGGTEPQHF
.,TRBV13,TRBJ2-2,CASSPKGPGELFF
medium-sized,TRBV5-4,TRBJ2-7,CASSLGTGLYEQYF
.,TRBV14,TRBJ2-2,CASSPIFVSATSSTGELFF
few,TRBV9,TRBJ2-3,CASSVGYRDRDTQYF
large,TRBV5-5,TRBJ2-2,CASSLSPIAGGNTGELFF
.,TRBV10-2,TRBJ2-7,CASSESRLASEQYF
.,TRBV4-3,TRBJ2-7,CASSQGQGFYEQYF
.,TRBV5-1,TRBJ1-2,CASSADRAEHYGYTF
.,TRBV7-2,TRBJ2-5,CASSLVRTSGFGQETQYF
.,TRBV7-9,TRBJ1-5,CASSPTGTGPHQPQHF
.,TRBV9,TRBJ1-3,CASSVGGRAGNTIYF
.,TRBV25-1,TRBJ1-1,CASSVGLGEAFF
.,TRBV9,TRBJ2-3,CASSVGLTDTQYF
.,TRBV4-2,TRBJ2-2,CASSQDPIQGLNTGELFF
.,TRBV4-1,TRBJ2-1,CASSQFLRVRKGSNEQFF
.,TRBV6-1,TRBJ2-7,CASLRQGIGEQYF
few,TRBV2,TRBJ1-2,CASSSWDRGTDGYTF
.,TRBV7-2,TRBJ2-3,CASSHGGRESQYF
.,TRBV6-1,TRBJ2-6,CASSELRTAGANVLTF
.,TRBV18,TRBJ2-1,CASSPFLAGLDNEQFF
.,TRBV18,TRBJ2-7,CASSPMNGGYEQYF
once,TRBV7-2,TRBJ2-7,CASSSRDRGYEQYF
.,TRBV5-4,TRBJ2-5,CASSSGLRGRETQYF
.,TRBV28,TRBJ2-7,CASSFGGRDEQYF
.,TRBV19,TRBJ2-7,CASNLRDRGPNEQYF
medium-sized,TRBV6-6,TRBJ1-6,CASSLPPGLLNSPLHF
.,TRBV2,TRBJ1-4,CASSERQGGEKLFF
.,TRBV7-2,TRBJ2-5,CASSLERETQYF
.,TRBV5-4,TRBJ2-7,CASSWQGYEQYF
.,TRBV19,TRBJ1-1,CASSLDSFEAFF